This T cell receptor (beta chain) was sequenced in a study of OX40 agonist ivuxolimab in advanced cancers. V shed 0 bases and J shed 6 bases, with 6 bases lying between them. Per the germline V gene, CDR1 is SGHTA and CDR2 is FQGNSA. CDR3 length: 13 amino acids. Clones were read by immunoSEQ multiplex PCR, and TCRdb kept only the in-frame ones, dropping some. The table has about 99,000 clones, roughly 90% seen once; the top ten hold around 0.3%. This chain connects TRBV7-2 to TRBJ1-5, with D uncertain. The sample was CD4+ or CD8+ T cells sorted from blood, taken in a trial of the OX40 agonist ivuxolimab. The clonotype was recovered from an adult with an advanced solid tumor such as melanoma, head and neck, liver or kidney cancer. In DNA form, the CDR3 reads TGTGCCAGCAGCTTAGCGAGGAGTCAGCCCCAGCATTTT. It codes for CASSLARSQPQHF.